This T cell receptor (beta chain) stems from a study of T cells in Graves' hyperthyroidism and ophthalmopathy (dated by TCRdb to between 2018 and 2020). About the study as a whole: Peripheral blood samples were taken at initial diagnosis, before any treatment was given. After blood sampling, hyperthyroidism patients were treated with methimazole at a starting dose of 30 mg daily, and ophthalmopathy patients were treated with high-dose intravenous methylprednisolone. In roughly six Graves' hyperthyroidism patients, the study also compared T-cell repertoires from thyroid tissue with T-cell repertoires from blood. For training and testing, the 100 or so patients in the discovery cohort were randomly divided in a 7:3 ratio. Prospective prediction of ophthalmopathy was tested in an independent validation cohort consisting of about 20 hyperthyroidism patients and around 16 patients who later progressed to ophthalmopathy. To identify TCR V-J signatures that set the groups apart, the researchers used a discovery cohort of 95 to 100 patients, made up of fewer than 50 with Graves' ophthalmopathy and approximately 57 with stable Graves' hyperthyroidism. The paper reports TCR Vbeta CDR3 sequencing of some 140 peripheral blood samples: 40 or so ophthalmopathy, around 80 hyperthyroidism and some 17 progressor patients.

What the study reported, not specific to this receptor: Sample size was not statistically predetermined, and blinding of investigators to group allocation was not performed. Blood samples also contained most of the expanded thyroid clonotypes (frequency above 0.001), which suggests that blood repertoires may reflect thyroid immune responses. In validation, the model predicted progression to ophthalmopathy a median of 6.5 months before onset, with 65% to 71% sensitivity and about 72% specificity. A 13 V-J signature model separated ophthalmopathy from stable hyperthyroidism, with around 91% sensitivity and approximately 81% specificity in cross-validation and 80%/75% in testing.

This clonotype is described as medium-sized (0.01 to 0.1%). Its antigen is currently not known. The record has no base qualities; no much larger clone is one base away. TCR beta CDR3 regions were amplified from RNA transcripts. The first round of RT-PCR for the TCR CDR3 was performed with the HTBI primer set and the Qiagen OneStep RT-PCR kit. A second multiplex PCR round built the libraries, followed by size selection and purification. Paired-end sequencing of the libraries was performed with 100 bp reads on an Illumina HiSeq2000. The source study handled its data this way. SOAPnuke was used to process the raw data, with reads discarded if the reads contained adapters or uncalled bases, had a mean Phred below 15, or lacked an exact constant-primer or identifier match. High-quality paired reads were merged with COPE v1.2.5, and unique nucleotide sequences were defined as clonotypes. Clonotypes were aligned to IMGT TRBV, TRBD and TRBJ reference segments using MiTCR v1.1. The analysis included only V-J combinations with a frequency above 0.0001, which together covered 99% to 99.2% of the repertoires. A TCS score was defined as the ratio between F50 (clonal expansion) and ExV (chaos), using BLOSUM62-based TCRdist between CDR3 peptides within each V-J. Welch's t-statistics and random forest reduced 450 to 600 V-J features to 13, which were used in a naive Bayes classifier (R e1071). TCRdb took the public reads, trimmed them with fastp at Q25, ran MiXCR for clone calling and kept in-frame beta chains. Duplicate CDR3 protein sequences are folded into a single record with the most common DNA and genes. In this record, the V and J calls reflect TCRdb's handling and not the investigators' own analysis. The sample profile shows roughly 500,000 distinct CDR3 sequences; roughly a quarter of them were found once. The ten largest make up roughly 12% of the sample.

Ophthalmopathy patients had moderately to severely active disease, with a Clinical Activity Score of 3 or more, a NOSPECS grade of 4 or more, and a disease duration of less than 3 months. Exclusion was applied to patients with uncontrolled infections, other autoimmune diseases, pregnancy or lactation. Diagnoses were established on the basis of clinical symptoms, serum thyroxine and TRAb, thyroid ultrasound, and orbital computed tomography. PBMCs were isolated from about 9.1 ml of fresh peripheral blood by Ficoll-Paque density gradient centrifugation. Total RNA was extracted with Trizol reagent, and quality was checked on an Agilent 2100 Bioanalyzer. From the germline V gene, CDR1 is MNHNS and CDR2 is SASEGT. The CDR3 sequence holds 14 residues, the cysteine and phenylalanine included. Only CDR3 DNA is held: 42 bases, read in frame from base 1. V is clipped by 5 bases and J by 0 bases, and the sequence between their germline boundaries is 8 bases long.

The chain couples TRBV6-1 to TRBJ1-5, with no confident D gene call. Source material: blood. The TCR sequence derives from a woman in her twenties or thirties with Graves' ophthalmopathy. The DNA sequence is TGTGCCAGCAGTCGAACAGCTAGCAATCAGCCCCAGCATTTT. Its protein product is CASSRTASNQPQHF.